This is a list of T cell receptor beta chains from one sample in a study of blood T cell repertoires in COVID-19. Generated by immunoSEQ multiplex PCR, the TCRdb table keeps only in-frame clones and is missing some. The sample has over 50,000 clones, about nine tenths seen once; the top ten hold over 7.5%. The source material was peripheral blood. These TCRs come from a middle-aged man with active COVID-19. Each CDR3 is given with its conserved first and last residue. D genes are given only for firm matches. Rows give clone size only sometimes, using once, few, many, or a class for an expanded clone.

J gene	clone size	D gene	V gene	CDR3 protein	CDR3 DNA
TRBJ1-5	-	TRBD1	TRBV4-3	CASSQWTGGNQPQHF	TGCGCCAGCAGCCAGTGGACAGGGGGCAATCAGCCCCAGCATTTT
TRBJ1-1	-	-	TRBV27	CASRTLGGMNTEAFF	TGTGCCAGCCGTACCCTGGGAGGGATGAACACTGAAGCTTTCTTT
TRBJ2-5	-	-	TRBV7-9	CASSFPTGRETQYF	TGTGCCAGCAGCTTTCCCACAGGGAGAGAGACCCAGTACTTC
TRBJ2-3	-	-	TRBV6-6	CASRQAPVSTDTQYF	TGTGCCAGCAGACAGGCTCCCGTCAGCACAGATACGCAGTATTTT
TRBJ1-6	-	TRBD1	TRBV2	CASSEAPVTGDPDSPLHF	TGTGCCAGCAGTGAAGCCCCGGTGACAGGGGATCCTGATTCACCCCTCCACTTT
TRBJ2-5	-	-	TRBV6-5	CASSWGTKVGETQYF	TGTGCCAGCAGTTGGGGGACAAAGGTCGGGGAGACCCAGTACTTC
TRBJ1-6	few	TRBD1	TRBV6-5	CASSPGQYNSPLHF	TGTGCCAGCAGTCCGGGACAGTATAATTCACCCCTCCACTTT
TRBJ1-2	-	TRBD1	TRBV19	CASSIPTGVRSYGYTF	TGTGCCAGTAGTATTCCGACAGGGGTCCGCAGCTATGGCTACACCTTC
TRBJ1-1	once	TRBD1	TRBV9	CASSASFTGGAADTEAFF	TGTGCCAGCAGTGCCAGCTTCACAGGGGGAGCCGCGGACACTGAAGCTTTCTTT
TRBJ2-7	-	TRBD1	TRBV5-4	CASSLEGGAGGYEQYF	TGTGCCAGCAGCTTGGAAGGGGGCGCGGGTGGTTACGAGCAGTACTTC
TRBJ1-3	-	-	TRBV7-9	CASSSQGIHSGNTIYF	TGTGCCAGCAGCTCGCAGGGAATCCACTCTGGAAACACCATATATTTT
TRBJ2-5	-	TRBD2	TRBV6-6	CASSTSGGEETQYF	TGTGCCAGCAGTACTAGCGGGGGGGAAGAGACCCAGTACTTC
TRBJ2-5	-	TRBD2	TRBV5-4	CASNRGGLASTQYF	TGTGCCAGCAACCGGGGGGGACTAGCTTCGACCCAGTACTTC
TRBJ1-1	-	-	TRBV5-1	CASSSGGGPNTEAFF	TGCGCCAGCAGCTCGGGAGGAGGCCCGAACACTGAAGCTTTCTTT
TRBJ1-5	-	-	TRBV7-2	CASSVQGNQPQHF	TGTGCCAGCAGCGTTCAGGGGAATCAGCCCCAGCATTTT
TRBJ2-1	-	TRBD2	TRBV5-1	CASRFSGLAGVNEQFF	TGCGCCAGCAGATTTTCGGGACTAGCGGGAGTTAATGAGCAGTTCTTC
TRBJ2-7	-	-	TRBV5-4	CASSLDSSNPYEQYF	TGTGCCAGCAGCTTAGACAGCAGCAATCCCTACGAGCAGTACTTC
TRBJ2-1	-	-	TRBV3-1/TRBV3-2	CASSQGRGAPHNEQFF	TGTGCCAGCAGCCAAGGTCGGGGAGCCCCCCACAATGAGCAGTTCTTC
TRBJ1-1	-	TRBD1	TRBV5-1	CASRRTGGESTEAFF	TGCGCCAGCAGGCGGACAGGGGGAGAGAGCACTGAAGCTTTCTTT
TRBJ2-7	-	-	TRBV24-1	CATSDPARDVVGEQYF	TGTGCCACCAGTGACCCAGCGCGGGACGTTGTAGGCGAGCAGTACTTC
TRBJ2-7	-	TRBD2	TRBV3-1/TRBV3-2	CASSLRGNRYEQYF	TGTGCCAGCAGCCTGCGGGGGAACAGGTACGAGCAGTACTTC
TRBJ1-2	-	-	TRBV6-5	CASSYRLGGGDYGYTF	TGTGCCAGCAGTTACCGACTAGGTGGGGGAGACTATGGCTACACCTTC
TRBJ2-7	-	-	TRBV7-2	CASSLLRSYEQYF	TGTGCCAGCAGCTTACTGAGGTCCTACGAGCAGTACTTC